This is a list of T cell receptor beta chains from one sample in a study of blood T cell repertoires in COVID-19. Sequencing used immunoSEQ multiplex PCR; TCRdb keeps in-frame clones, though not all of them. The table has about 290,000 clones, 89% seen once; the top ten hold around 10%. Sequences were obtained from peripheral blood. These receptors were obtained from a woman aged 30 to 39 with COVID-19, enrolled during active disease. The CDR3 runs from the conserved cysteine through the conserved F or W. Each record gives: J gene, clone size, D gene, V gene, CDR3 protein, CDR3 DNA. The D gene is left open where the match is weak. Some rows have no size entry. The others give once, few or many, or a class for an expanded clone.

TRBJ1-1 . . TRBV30 CAWRGGYTEAFF TGTGCCTGGAGAGGAGGGTACACTGAAGCTTTCTTT
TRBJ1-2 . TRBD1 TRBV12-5 CASGPPGGYGYTF TGTGCTAGTGGCCCTCCAGGGGGTTATGGCTACACCTTC
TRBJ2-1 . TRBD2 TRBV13 CASSLAAFSGGANEQFF TGTGCCAGCAGCTTGGCCGCGTTTAGCGGGGGGGCGAATGAGCAGTTCTTC
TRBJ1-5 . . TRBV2 CASSVQGDQPQHF TGTGCCAGCAGCGTGCAGGGCGATCAGCCCCAGCATTTT
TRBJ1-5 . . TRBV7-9 CASSLVARDDPQHF TGTGCCAGCAGCTTAGTCGCCCGGGATGATCCCCAGCATTTT
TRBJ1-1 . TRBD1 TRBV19 CASMVGWGQHEAFF TGTGCCAGTATGGTTGGTTGGGGACAGCATGAAGCTTTCTTT
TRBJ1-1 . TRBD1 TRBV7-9 CASSLTYGKPTGPTEAFF TGTGCCAGCAGCTTGACGTACGGGAAACCGACAGGGCCCACTGAAGCTTTCTTT
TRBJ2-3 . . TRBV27 CASSWTITDTQYF TGTGCCAGCAGTTGGACAATCACAGATACGCAGTATTTT
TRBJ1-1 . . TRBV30 CAWSKQGWTEAFF TGTGCCTGGAGTAAGCAGGGGTGGACTGAAGCTTTCTTT
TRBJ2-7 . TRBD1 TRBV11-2 CASSSGTGAPYEQYF TGTGCCAGCAGTTCCGGGACAGGGGCCCCCTACGAGCAGTACTTC
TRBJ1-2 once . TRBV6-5 CASSSTGPGYGYTF TGTGCCAGCAGTTCTACAGGCCCCGGCTATGGCTACACCTTC
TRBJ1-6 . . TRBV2 CASTPRVYNSPLHF TGTGCCAGCACCCCACGGGTATATAATTCACCCCTCCACTTT
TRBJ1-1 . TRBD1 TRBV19 CASKHRGNTEAFF TGTGCCAGTAAGCACAGGGGGAACACTGAAGCTTTCTTT
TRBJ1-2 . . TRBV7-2 CASSLPENSNYGYTF TGTGCCAGCAGCTTGCCAGAAAATTCTAACTATGGCTACACCTTC
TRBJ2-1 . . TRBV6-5 CASSSGYILMGDEQFF TGTGCCAGCAGTTCAGGGTATATTCTCATGGGCGATGAGCAGTTCTTC
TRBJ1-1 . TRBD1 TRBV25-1 CASSPMDRGIVEAFF TGTGCCAGCAGCCCCATGGACAGGGGGATCGTTGAAGCTTTCTTT
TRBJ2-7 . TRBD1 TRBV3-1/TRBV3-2 CASSQWDRPKRGSEQYF TGTGCCAGCAGCCAATGGGACAGGCCTAAACGGGGAAGCGAGCAGTACTTC
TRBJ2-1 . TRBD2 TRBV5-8 CASSLGTSGYNEQFF TGTGCCAGCAGTCTGGGGACTAGCGGATACAATGAGCAGTTCTTC
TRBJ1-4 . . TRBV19 CATSGGFRELFF TGTGCCACCTCGGGGGGGTTTCGGGAACTGTTTTTT
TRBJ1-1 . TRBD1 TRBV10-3 CAIGTANTEAFF TGTGCCATCGGGACAGCGAACACTGAAGCTTTCTTT
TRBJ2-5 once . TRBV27 CASSSNGQGMETQYF TGTGCCAGCAGTTCAAACGGTCAGGGTATGGAGACCCAGTACTTC
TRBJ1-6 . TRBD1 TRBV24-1 CATSDWTAGGDSPLHF TGTGCCACCAGTGATTGGACAGCAGGGGGCGATTCACCCCTCCACTTT
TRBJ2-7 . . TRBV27 CASSPRGGAYEQYF TGTGCCAGCAGCCCAAGGGGCGGGGCCTACGAGCAGTACTTC
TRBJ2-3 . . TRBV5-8 CASSFAPGTRTDTQYF TGTGCCAGCAGCTTCGCACCCGGGACAAGAACAGATACGCAGTATTTT
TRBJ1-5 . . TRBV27 CASSFGGSNQPQHF TGTGCCAGCAGTTTCGGAGGCAGCAATCAGCCCCAGCATTTT
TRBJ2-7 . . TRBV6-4 CASTPFDRPGYEQYF TGTGCCAGCACCCCATTCGACAGGCCCGGCTACGAGCAGTACTTC
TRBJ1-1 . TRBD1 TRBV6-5 CASRMTGGMNTEAFF TGTGCCAGCAGGATGACAGGGGGAATGAACACTGAAGCTTTCTTT
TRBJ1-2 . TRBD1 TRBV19 CASRGQGASGYTF TGTGCCAGTAGGGGACAGGGGGCGTCCGGCTACACCTTC
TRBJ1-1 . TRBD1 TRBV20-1 CSANDPGQGIVTEAFF TGCAGTGCTAATGATCCGGGACAGGGGATAGTTACTGAAGCTTTCTTT
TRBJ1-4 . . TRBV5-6 CASSLNMGGNEKLFF TGTGCCAGCAGCTTGAATATGGGGGGGAATGAAAAACTGTTTTTT
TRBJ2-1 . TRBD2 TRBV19 CASSPLPGGGNEQFF TGTGCCAGTAGTCCCCTTCCGGGGGGAGGGAATGAGCAGTTCTTC
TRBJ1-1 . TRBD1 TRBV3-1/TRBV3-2 CASSRQGFAFF TGTGCCAGCAGCCGACAGGGTTTTGCTTTCTTT
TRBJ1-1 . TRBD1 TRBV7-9 CASSLSTGANTEAFF TGTGCCAGCAGCTTATCGACAGGGGCCAACACTGAAGCTTTCTTT
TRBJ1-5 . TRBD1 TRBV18 CASSPGTGALNQPQHF TGTGCCAGCTCCCCCGGGACAGGGGCCCTCAATCAGCCCCAGCATTTT
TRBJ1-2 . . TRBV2 CASRREGGYGYTF TGTGCCAGCAGGAGGGAAGGGGGCTATGGCTACACCTTC
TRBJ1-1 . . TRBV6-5 CASSYLEGSGAFF TGTGCCAGCAGTTACTTGGAGGGATCGGGAGCTTTCTTT
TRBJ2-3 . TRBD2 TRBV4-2 CASSHGSGGTPYSTDTQYF TGTGCCAGCAGCCATGGTAGCGGGGGAACTCCCTATAGCACAGATACGCAGTATTTT
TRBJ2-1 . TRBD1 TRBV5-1 CASSWGQVIRDNEQFF TGCGCCAGCAGCTGGGGACAGGTTATCAGAGACAATGAGCAGTTCTTC
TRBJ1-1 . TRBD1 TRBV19 CASSDRGRTEAFF TGTGCCAGTAGCGACAGGGGGCGGACTGAAGCTTTCTTT
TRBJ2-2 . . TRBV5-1 CASSFLERAGELFF TGCGCCAGCAGCTTTCTAGAACGCGCCGGGGAGCTGTTTTTT
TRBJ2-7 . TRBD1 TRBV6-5 CASPRGPLEQYF TGTGCCAGCCCCAGGGGGCCCCTCGAGCAGTACTTC
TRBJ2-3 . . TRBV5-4 CASSSRTKSTDTQYF TGTGCCAGCAGCTCAAGGACAAAAAGCACAGATACGCAGTATTTT
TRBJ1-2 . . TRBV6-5 CASSRRQVGGYTF TGTGCCAGCAGCCGGAGACAGGTTGGAGGCTACACCTTC
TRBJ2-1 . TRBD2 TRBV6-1 CASSETQAGGSYNEQFF TGTGCCAGCAGCGAAACCCAAGCGGGGGGTTCCTACAATGAGCAGTTCTTC